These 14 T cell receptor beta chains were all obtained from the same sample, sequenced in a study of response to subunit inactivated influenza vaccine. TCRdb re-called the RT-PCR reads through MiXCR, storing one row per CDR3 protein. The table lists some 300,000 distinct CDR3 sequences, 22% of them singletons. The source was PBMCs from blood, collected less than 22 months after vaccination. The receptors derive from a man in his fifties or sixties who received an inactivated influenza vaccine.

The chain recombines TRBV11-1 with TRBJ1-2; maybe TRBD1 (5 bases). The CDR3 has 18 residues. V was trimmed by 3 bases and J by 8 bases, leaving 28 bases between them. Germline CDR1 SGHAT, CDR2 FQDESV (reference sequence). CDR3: CASSFGQGGGRGVGGYTF. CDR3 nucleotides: TGTGCCAGCAGCTTCGGCCAGGGCGGGGGTCGCGGGGTTGGAGGCTACACCTTC.

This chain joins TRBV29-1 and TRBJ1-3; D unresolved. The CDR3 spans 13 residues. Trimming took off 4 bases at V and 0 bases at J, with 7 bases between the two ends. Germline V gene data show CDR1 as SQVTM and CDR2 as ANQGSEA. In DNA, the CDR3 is TGCAGCGTTGCAGAGAGCTCTGGAAACACCATATATTTT. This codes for CSVAESSGNTIYF.

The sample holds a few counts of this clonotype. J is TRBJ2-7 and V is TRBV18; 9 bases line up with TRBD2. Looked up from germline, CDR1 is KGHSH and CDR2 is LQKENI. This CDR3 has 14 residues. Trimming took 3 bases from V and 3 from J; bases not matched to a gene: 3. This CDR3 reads CASSPGLASYEQYF. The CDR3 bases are TGTGCCAGCTCACCCGGACTAGCGAGCTACGAGCAGTACTTC.

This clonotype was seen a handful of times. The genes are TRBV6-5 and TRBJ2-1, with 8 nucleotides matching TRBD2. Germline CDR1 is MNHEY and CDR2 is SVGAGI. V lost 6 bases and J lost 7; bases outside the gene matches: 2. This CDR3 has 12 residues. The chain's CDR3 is CASRSSGNEQFF. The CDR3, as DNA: TGTGCCAGCAGATCTAGCGGGAATGAGCAGTTCTTC.

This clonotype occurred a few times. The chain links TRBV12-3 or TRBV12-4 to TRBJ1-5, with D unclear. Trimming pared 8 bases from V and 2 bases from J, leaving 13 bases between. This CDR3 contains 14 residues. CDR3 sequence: CASANGWGNQPQHF. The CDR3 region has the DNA TGTGCCAGCGCGAACGGCTGGGGCAATCAGCCCCAGCATTTT.

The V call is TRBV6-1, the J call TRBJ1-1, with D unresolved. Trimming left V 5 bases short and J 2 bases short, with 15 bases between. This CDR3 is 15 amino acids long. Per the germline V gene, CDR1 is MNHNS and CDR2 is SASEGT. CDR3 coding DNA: TGTGCCAGCAGTAGTGAGGGTGAGGGAAACACTGAAGCTTTCTTT. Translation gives CASSSEGEGNTEAFF.

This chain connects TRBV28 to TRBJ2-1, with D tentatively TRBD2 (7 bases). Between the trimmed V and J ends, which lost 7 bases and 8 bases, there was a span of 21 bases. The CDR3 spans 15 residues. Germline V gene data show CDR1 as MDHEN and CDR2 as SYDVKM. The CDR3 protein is CASNEGGLGSDEQFF. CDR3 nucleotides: TGTGCCAGCAACGAGGGGGGGTTGGGGTCGGATGAGCAGTTCTTC.

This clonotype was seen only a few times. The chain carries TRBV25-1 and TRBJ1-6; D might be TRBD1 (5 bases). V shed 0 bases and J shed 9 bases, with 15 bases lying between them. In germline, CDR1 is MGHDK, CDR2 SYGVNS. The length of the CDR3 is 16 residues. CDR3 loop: CASSEYSPGGGSPLHF. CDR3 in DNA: TGTGCCAGCAGTGAATATTCTCCCGGGGGTGGTTCACCCCTCCACTTT.

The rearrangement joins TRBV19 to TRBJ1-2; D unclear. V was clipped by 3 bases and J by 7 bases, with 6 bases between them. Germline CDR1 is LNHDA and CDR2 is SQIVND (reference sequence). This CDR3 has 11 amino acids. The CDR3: CASSIGGGYTF. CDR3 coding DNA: TGTGCCAGTAGTATCGGAGGTGGCTACACCTTC.

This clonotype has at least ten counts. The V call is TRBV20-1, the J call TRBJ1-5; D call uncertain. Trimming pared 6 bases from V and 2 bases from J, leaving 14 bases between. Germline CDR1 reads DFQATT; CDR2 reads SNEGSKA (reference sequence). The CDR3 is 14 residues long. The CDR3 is CSAQNSGGNQPQHF. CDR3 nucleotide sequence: TGCAGTGCACAGAACTCCGGTGGCAATCAGCCCCAGCATTTT.

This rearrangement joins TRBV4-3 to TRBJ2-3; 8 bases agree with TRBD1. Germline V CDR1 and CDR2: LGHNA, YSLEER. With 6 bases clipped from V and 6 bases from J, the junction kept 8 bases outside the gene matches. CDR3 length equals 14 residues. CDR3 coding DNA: TGCGCCAGCAGAACCGGACAGGGTGTGGATACGCAGTATTTT. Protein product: CASRTGQGVDTQYF.

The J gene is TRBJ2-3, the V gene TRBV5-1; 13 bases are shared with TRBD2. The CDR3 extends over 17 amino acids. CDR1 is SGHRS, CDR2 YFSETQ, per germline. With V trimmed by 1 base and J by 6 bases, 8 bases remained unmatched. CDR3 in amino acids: CASSLNRLAGGGDTQYF. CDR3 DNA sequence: TGCGCCAGCAGCTTGAATAGACTAGCGGGAGGTGGCGATACGCAGTATTTT.

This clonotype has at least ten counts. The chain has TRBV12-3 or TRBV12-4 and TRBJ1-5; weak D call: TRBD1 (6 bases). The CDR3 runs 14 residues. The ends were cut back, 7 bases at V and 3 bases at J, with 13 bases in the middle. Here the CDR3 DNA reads TGTGCCAGCAAAATCAGGGGACACAATCAGCCCCAGCATTTT. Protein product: CASKIRGHNQPQHF.

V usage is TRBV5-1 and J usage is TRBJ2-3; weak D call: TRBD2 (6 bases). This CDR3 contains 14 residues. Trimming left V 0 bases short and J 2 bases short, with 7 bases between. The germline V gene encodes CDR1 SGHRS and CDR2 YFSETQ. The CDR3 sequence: CASSLGDSTDTQYF. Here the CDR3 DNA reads TGCGCCAGCAGCTTGGGGGACTCCACAGATACGCAGTATTTT.